These 10 T cell receptor beta chains came from one sample sequenced in a study of somatic mutations in cytotoxic T cells in rheumatoid arthritis. Measured with immunoSEQ multiplex PCR; TCRdb has only the in-frame clones, and not every one. The sample has over 15,000 clones; over 65% are singletons. Specimen: CD8+ T cells sorted from blood. These receptors came from an adult with rheumatoid arthritis.

CDR3 DNA sequence: TGTGCCAGCAGCCCCTCCGGACCTTCGAGGGGCGAGCAGTACTTC. It is translated as CASSPSGPSRGEQYF. This sequence joins TRBV7-9 and TRBJ2-7; D could derive from TRBD1 or TRBD2 (5 bases each). There are 15 residues in the CDR3. Trimming took off 5 bases at V and 6 bases at J, with 20 bases between the two ends. CDR1 is SEHNR and CDR2 is FQNEAQ in the germline V gene (reference sequence).

The V and J genes are TRBV5-4 and TRBJ2-7; 7 bases fit TRBD2. J gave up 9 bases and V 1 base, and 13 bases lay outside the gene matches. The CDR3 is 15 residues long. Germline assignment: CDR1 SGHNT and CDR2 YYREEE (reference sequence). The CDR3 DNA follows: TGTGCCAGCAGCTTGTTCGGGGCTAGCGGCGTTTGGCAGTACTTC. This encodes CASSLFGASGVWQYF.

The chain couples TRBV13 to TRBJ2-6; D might be TRBD1 (5 bases). This CDR3 spans 18 amino acids. Germline CDR1 and CDR2: PRHDT and FYEKMQ (reference sequence). The V gene lost 1 base and the J gene lost 3 bases, with 16 bases spanning the gap. CDR3 in amino acids: CASSLDQGPNRGANVLTF. The DNA of the CDR3 is TGTGCCAGCAGCTTAGACCAGGGCCCTAATCGTGGGGCCAACGTCCTGACTTTC.

This sequence joins TRBV30 and TRBJ1-5, with D uncertain. The CDR3 runs 14 residues. The V and J ends lost 0 bases and 2 bases respectively, with 8 bases between them. Germline V lookup: CDR1 GTSNPN, CDR2 SVGIG (reference sequence). The DNA for the CDR3 is TGTGCCTGGAGTGTAGGGCTGGGCAATCAGCCCCAGCATTTT. It yields the protein CAWSVGLGNQPQHF.

The rearrangement joins TRBV7-6 to TRBJ1-4; D uncertain. Germline-derived CDR1 and CDR2 are SGHVS and FNYEAQ. Trimming shortened V by 1 base and J by 0 bases, and 9 bases separated the two germline ends. This CDR3 has 16 residues. The CDR3: CASSLGSYATNEKLFF. CDR3 DNA: TGTGCCAGCAGCTTAGGGAGTTATGCAACTAATGAAAAACTGTTTTTT.

On this clone itself: The same CDR3 is also encoded by other DNA sequences in this sample. The rearrangement joins TRBV6-5 to TRBJ1-1; possible D gene TRBD1, 5 bases. The CDR3 sequence is 13 residues long. Germline assignment: CDR1 MNHEY and CDR2 SVGAGI. V shed 0 bases and J shed 8 bases, with 10 bases lying between them. In nucleotides, the CDR3 is TGTGCCAGCAGTTACTCGTGGGGCTCGGAAGCTTTCTTT. This translates into CASSYSWGSEAFF.

The chain recombines TRBV19 with TRBJ1-6; D not certain. Germline V gene sequence: CDR1 LNHDA, CDR2 SQIVND (reference sequence). V was pared by 3 bases and J by 3 bases, with 12 bases between. CDR3 length equals 16 residues. CDR3 coding DNA: TGTGCCAGTAGTATCTCAGGATCGCTCTATAATTCACCCCTCCACTTT. Translating gives CASSISGSLYNSPLHF.

The J gene is TRBJ1-1, the V gene TRBV5-4, with TRBD1 matching 7 bases. Germline CDR1 is SGHNT and CDR2 is YYREEE (reference sequence). The CDR3 length is 12 residues. Losses at the gene ends were 0 bases for V and 8 bases for J; bases not matched to a gene: 1. In nucleotides, the CDR3 is TGTGCCAGCAGCTTGGGGGACAGAGAAGCTTTCTTT. It yields the protein CASSLGDREAFF.

This clone appeared a few times. The chain combines TRBV7-7 with TRBJ2-7; 9 bases agree with TRBD2. Trimming removed 1 base from V and 6 bases from J; junction bases left unmatched: 4. Germline V gives CDR1 SSHAT, CDR2 FNYEAQ (reference sequence). The CDR3 spans 14 residues. The chain's CDR3 is CASSLGGGAAEQYF. The CDR3 bases are TGTGCCAGCAGCTTAGGCGGGGGGGCCGCCGAGCAGTACTTC.

This chain joins TRBV19 and TRBJ2-5, with D unclear. V was cut by 5 bases and J by 1 base, with 14 bases left in between. Germline CDR1 reads LNHDA; CDR2 reads SQIVND (reference sequence). CDR3 length: 15 residues. In DNA, the CDR3 is TGTGCCAGTAGTCGAAAGTTCCAATTCCAAGAGACCCAGTACTTC. It codes for CASSRKFQFQETQYF.